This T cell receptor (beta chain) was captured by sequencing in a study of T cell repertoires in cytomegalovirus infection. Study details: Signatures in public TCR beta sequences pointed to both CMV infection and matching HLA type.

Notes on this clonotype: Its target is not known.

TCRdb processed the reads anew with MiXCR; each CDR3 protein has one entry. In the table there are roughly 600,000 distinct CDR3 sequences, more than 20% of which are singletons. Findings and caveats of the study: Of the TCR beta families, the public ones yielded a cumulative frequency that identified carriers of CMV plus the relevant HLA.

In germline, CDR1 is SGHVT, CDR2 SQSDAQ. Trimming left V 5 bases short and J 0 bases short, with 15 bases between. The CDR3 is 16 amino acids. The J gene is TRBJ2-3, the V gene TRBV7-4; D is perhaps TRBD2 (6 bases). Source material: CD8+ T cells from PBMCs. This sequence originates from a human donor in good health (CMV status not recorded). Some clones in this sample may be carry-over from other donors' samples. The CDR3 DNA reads TGTGCCAGCAGCGCAGATAGCGGTTCTAGCACAGATACGCAGTATTTT. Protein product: CASSADSGSSTDTQYF.